This is a list of T cell receptor beta chains from one sample in a study of shared clonotypes between healthy human individuals. Here immunoSEQ multiplex PCR was the method, and the copy in TCRdb shows in-frame clones only, minus some. The sample holds around 1.4 million clones, less than 99% seen once. Sequencing was performed on naive CD4+ T cells sorted from blood. The receptor source for this set is a man aged 25 to 40 in good health. The CDR3 runs from the conserved cysteine through the conserved F or W. Each record gives: D gene, J gene, CDR3 length, clone size, V gene, CDR3 protein, CDR3 DNA. D genes are given only for firm matches. A row's size may be missing; if present it is once, few, many or a size class.

>-|TRBJ2-1|16|-|TRBV7-2
CASSLLGPGYGNEQFF
TGTGCCAGCAGCTTATTGGGTCCGGGGTACGGCAATGAGCAGTTCTTC
>-|TRBJ2-2|14|-|TRBV29-1
CSVVMVMNTGELFF
TGCAGCGTTGTTATGGTCATGAACACCGGGGAGCTGTTTTTT
>TRBD1|TRBJ1-1|16|-|TRBV19
CASSMETGGFDTEAFF
TGTGCCAGTAGTATGGAGACAGGGGGCTTCGACACTGAAGCTTTCTTT
>-|TRBJ2-7|13|-|TRBV18
CASSPQDDGEQYF
TGTGCCAGCTCACCACAGGACGATGGCGAGCAGTACTTC
>-|TRBJ2-5|13|-|TRBV7-8
CASSLTLTETQYF
TGTGCCAGCAGCTTAACGTTGACGGAGACCCAGTACTTC
>-|TRBJ2-1|13|-|TRBV29-1
CSGGTTIGNEQFF
TGCAGCGGGGGGACCACGATAGGCAATGAGCAGTTCTTC
>-|TRBJ2-5|14|-|TRBV7-7
CASSRSRGSETQYF
TGTGCTAGCAGTCGCTCCAGGGGATCAGAGACCCAGTACTTC
>TRBD2|TRBJ2-7|16|-|TRBV28
CASRTSGRAISYEQYF
TGTGCCAGCAGGACTAGCGGGAGGGCCATTTCCTACGAGCAGTACTTC
>TRBD1|TRBJ2-6|19|-|TRBV5-4
CASSLPQGQGSSGANVLTF
TGTGCCAGCAGCCTCCCTCAGGGACAGGGCTCCTCTGGGGCCAACGTCCTGACTTTC
>-|TRBJ1-5|15|-|TRBV2
CASNEGDRPNQPQHF
TGTGCCAGCAACGAAGGAGATCGGCCTAATCAGCCCCAGCATTTT
>-|TRBJ1-1|15|-|TRBV27
CASSLDRSSRTEAFF
TGTGCCAGCAGTTTAGACCGCTCCAGCAGGACTGAAGCTTTCTTT
>-|TRBJ2-2|13|-|TRBV4-1
CASSQGRAGELFF
TGCGCCAGCAGCCAAGGGAGGGCCGGGGAGCTGTTTTTT
>-|TRBJ2-3|13|-|TRBV9
CASSGSLPDTQYF
TGTGCCAGCAGCGGGTCGCTTCCAGATACGCAGTATTTT
>-|TRBJ1-1|16|-|TRBV5-4
CASSGGPTTGNTEAFF
TGTGCCAGCAGCGGAGGTCCCACGACTGGGAACACTGAAGCTTTCTTT
>-|TRBJ2-3|14|once|TRBV7-8
CASSASRISDTQYF
TGTGCCAGCTCGGCTAGCAGGATTAGCGATACGCAGTATTTT
>-|TRBJ2-7|15|-|TRBV4-1
CASSHPGTGSYEQYF
TGCGCCAGCAGCCATCCTGGGACGGGTTCCTACGAGCAGTACTTC
>-|TRBJ2-2|16|-|TRBV5-4
CASSSSRGRDTGELFF
TGTGCCAGCAGCTCAAGTAGGGGCAGGGACACCGGGGAGCTGTTTTTT
>-|TRBJ2-3|13|-|TRBV9
CASSVAPPDTQYF
TGTGCCAGCAGCGTAGCTCCCCCAGATACGCAGTATTTT
>-|TRBJ2-2|17|-|TRBV5-1
CASSLGARTANTGELFF
TGCGCCAGCAGCTTGGGCGCTCGGACAGCGAACACCGGGGAGCTGTTTTTT
>-|TRBJ1-1|14|-|TRBV27
CASSLLMGGAEAFF
TGTGCCAGCAGTTTATTAATGGGGGGGGCCGAAGCTTTCTTT
>-|TRBJ1-1|16|-|TRBV9
CASSAGTGRPLSEAFF
TGTGCCAGCAGCGCTGGAACCGGACGACCTTTATCTGAAGCTTTCTTT
>-|TRBJ2-4|13|-|TRBV14
CASSLAGARSQYF
TGTGCCAGCAGCCTGGCGGGGGCCAGGTCTCAGTACTTC
>-|TRBJ1-2|13|-|TRBV7-3
CASSPTGSYGYTF
TGTGCCAGCAGCCCGACTGGGAGCTATGGCTACACCTTC
>-|TRBJ1-3|14|-|TRBV9
CASSPWASGNTIYF
TGTGCCAGCAGCCCCTGGGCCTCTGGAAACACCATATATTTT
>TRBD1|TRBJ2-5|15|-|TRBV7-7
CASSLVGGYQETQYF
TGTGCCAGCAGCTTAGTAGGGGGCTACCAAGAGACCCAGTACTTC
>-|TRBJ2-2|16|-|TRBV7-2
CASILRGRANTGELFF
TGTGCCAGCATCCTTAGAGGCAGGGCGAACACCGGGGAGCTGTTTTTT
>TRBD2|TRBJ2-1|15|-|TRBV11-2
CASSLPGTSINEQFF
TGTGCCAGCAGTCTTCCCGGGACTAGCATTAATGAGCAGTTCTTC
>-|TRBJ2-1|14|-|TRBV18
CASSLQGPYNEQFF
TGTGCCAGCTCACTACAGGGTCCCTACAATGAGCAGTTCTTC
>-|TRBJ2-3|16|-|TRBV7-2
CASSPGRDRSTDTQYF
TGTGCCAGCAGCCCCGGGCGGGACAGAAGCACAGATACGCAGTATTTT
>-|TRBJ2-7|13|-|TRBV11-2
CASSFETNYEQYF
TGTGCCAGCAGCTTCGAGACTAACTACGAGCAGTACTTC
>TRBD2|TRBJ2-1|18|-|TRBV7-9
CASSSPTSGRASYNEQFF
TGTGCCAGCAGCTCCCCCACTAGCGGGAGGGCTTCCTACAATGAGCAGTTCTTC
>-|TRBJ2-7|13|-|TRBV18
CASSPRQVHEQYF
TGTGCCAGCTCACCACGTCAGGTTCACGAGCAGTACTTC
>TRBD1|TRBJ1-5|16|-|TRBV27
CASSPDRGPGNQPQHF
TGTGCCAGCAGTCCCGACAGGGGGCCGGGCAATCAGCCCCAGCATTTT
>-|TRBJ2-3|17|-|TRBV18
CASSPPLAGFGTDTQYF
TGTGCCAGCTCACCCCCCCTTGCGGGATTCGGCACAGATACGCAGTATTTT
>-|TRBJ2-1|13|-|TRBV5-1
CASSRGADNEQFF
TGCGCCAGCAGCAGGGGAGCCGACAATGAGCAGTTCTTC
>-|TRBJ1-3|15|-|TRBV5-4
CASSLGGISGNTIYF
TGTGCCAGCAGCTTGGGTGGGATCTCTGGAAACACCATATATTTT
>-|TRBJ1-1|16|-|TRBV7-8
CASSLESVRERTEAFF
TGTGCCAGCAGCTTAGAGTCAGTCAGGGAGAGGACTGAAGCTTTCTTT
>-|TRBJ1-2|14|-|TRBV2
CASSERAGADGYTF
TGTGCCAGCAGTGAAAGGGCAGGGGCGGATGGCTACACCTTC
>-|TRBJ1-5|13|-|TRBV18
CASRGNSNQPQHF
TGTGCCAGCCGGGGAAATAGCAATCAGCCCCAGCATTTT
>TRBD1|TRBJ2-2|16|-|TRBV6-6
CASRSLGQTNTGELFF
TGTGCCAGCAGATCTTTGGGACAGACCAACACCGGGGAGCTGTTTTTT
>-|TRBJ1-2|14|-|TRBV9
CASSVRPLTYGYTF
TGTGCCAGCAGCGTACGCCCCTTGACTTACGGCTACACCTTC
>-|TRBJ1-1|15|once|TRBV7-2
CASSSGGGPNTEAFF
TGTGCCAGCAGCTCGGGTGGCGGCCCGAACACTGAAGCTTTCTTT
>-|TRBJ1-2|17|-|TRBV5-4
CASSLLSAGGRNYGYTF
TGTGCCAGCAGCTTGCTAAGTGCGGGGGGCAGAAACTATGGCTACACCTTC
>-|TRBJ2-3|17|-|TRBV7-9
CASSLVSGGVGTDTQYF
TGTGCCAGCAGCTTAGTCAGCGGAGGCGTGGGCACAGATACGCAGTATTTT
>-|TRBJ2-3|13|-|TRBV10-3
CATLAASTDTQYF
TGTGCCACCTTAGCGGCTAGCACAGATACGCAGTATTTT
>TRBD2|TRBJ2-3|14|-|TRBV10-3
CAINEREGTDTQYF
TGTGCCATCAACGAGCGGGAGGGCACAGATACGCAGTATTTT
>-|TRBJ2-5|13|-|TRBV29-1
CSVSRTAQETQYF
TGCAGCGTTTCCCGGACAGCCCAAGAGACCCAGTACTTC
>TRBD1|TRBJ1-1|16|-|TRBV28
CASKFRQGIGNTEAFF
TGTGCCAGCAAATTCAGACAGGGAATTGGGAACACTGAAGCTTTCTTT
>TRBD1|TRBJ2-7|13|-|TRBV9
CASSADRADEQYF
TGTGCCAGCAGCGCCGACAGGGCCGACGAGCAGTACTTC
>-|TRBJ1-5|15|-|TRBV10-3
CAISTGIIADQPQHF
TGTGCCATCAGTACAGGGATAATAGCCGATCAGCCCCAGCATTTT
>TRBD2|TRBJ2-3|16|-|TRBV5-4
CASSFGTSGSTDTQYF
TGTGCCAGCAGCTTTGGGACTAGCGGAAGCACAGATACGCAGTATTTT
>-|TRBJ2-3|13|-|TRBV14
CASSQDVVDTQYF
TGTGCCAGCAGCCAAGACGTCGTAGATACGCAGTATTTT
>-|TRBJ2-1|16|-|TRBV10-3
CAISPVIGAEYNEQFF
TGTGCCATCAGCCCGGTCATTGGAGCGGAATACAATGAGCAGTTCTTC
>-|TRBJ1-5|12|few|TRBV30
CAWSRSNQPQHF
TGTGCCTGGAGTAGGAGCAATCAGCCCCAGCATTTT
>TRBD1|TRBJ1-1|15|once|TRBV9
CASSTGQGALTEAFF
TGTGCCAGCAGCACGGGACAGGGGGCACTCACTGAAGCTTTCTTT
>-|TRBJ2-1|13|once|TRBV16
CASSQQPGNEQFF
TGTGCCAGCAGCCAACAACCGGGGAATGAGCAGTTCTTC
>TRBD2|TRBJ2-3|17|-|TRBV5-6
CASSSPTSGRARDTQYF
TGTGCCAGCAGCTCCCCCACTAGCGGGAGGGCCAGAGATACGCAGTATTTT